This is a list of T cell receptor beta chains from one sample in a study of blood T cell repertoires in COVID-19. Libraries were prepared by immunoSEQ multiplex PCR; TCRdb keeps only in-frame clonotypes and omits some of them. This sample has 300,000 to 400,000 clones, with roughly 86% found just once. The sequencing sample was made of peripheral blood. The receptors originated from a woman aged 70-85 years with COVID-19, enrolled during active disease. Each CDR3 is given with its conserved first and last residue. D genes are given only for firm matches. Size is omitted from some rows. Given values are once, few, many or a class for expanded clones.

CDR3 DNA: TGCGCCAGCAGCTTGGGGACAGGGCCCTACGAGCAGTACTTC
CDR3 protein: CASSLGTGPYEQYF
clone size: .
D gene: TRBD1
V gene: TRBV5-1
J gene: TRBJ2-7

CDR3 DNA: TGTGCCACAGGGGGCAGGGGTGAGCAGTTCTTC
CDR3 protein: CATGGRGEQFF
clone size: .
D gene: TRBD1
V gene: TRBV27
J gene: TRBJ2-1

CDR3 DNA: TGCGCCAGCAGCCACCCGGGGGGCGGCGGCTATGGCTACACCTTC
CDR3 protein: CASSHPGGGGYGYTF
clone size: .
D gene: .
V gene: TRBV4-3
J gene: TRBJ1-2

CDR3 DNA: TGTGCCAGCAGTGATTCCACTGTTGGAAACACCATATATTTT
CDR3 protein: CASSDSTVGNTIYF
clone size: few
D gene: .
V gene: TRBV25-1
J gene: TRBJ1-3

CDR3 DNA: TGTGCCAGCAGCTCTGCCCGGGACTATCAAGAGACCCAGTACTTC
CDR3 protein: CASSSARDYQETQYF
clone size: .
D gene: TRBD2
V gene: TRBV11-3
J gene: TRBJ2-5

CDR3 DNA: TGTGCCAGCAGCTTTGGGGGGGGCTCCTACAATGAGCAGTTCTTC
CDR3 protein: CASSFGGGSYNEQFF
clone size: .
D gene: TRBD2
V gene: TRBV7-2
J gene: TRBJ2-1

CDR3 DNA: TGTGCCAGCAGTTTAGACCGGTCCCATGAGCAGTTCTTC
CDR3 protein: CASSLDRSHEQFF
clone size: once
D gene: .
V gene: TRBV12-3/TRBV12-4
J gene: TRBJ2-1

CDR3 DNA: TGTGCCAGCAGTTACTCCACAGGGAATGGCTACACCTTC
CDR3 protein: CASSYSTGNGYTF
clone size: .
D gene: .
V gene: TRBV6-5
J gene: TRBJ1-2

CDR3 DNA: TGCGCCAGCAGCTCGACAGGGGGACGGGAACAGCCCCAGCATTTT
CDR3 protein: CASSSTGGREQPQHF
clone size: .
D gene: TRBD1
V gene: TRBV5-1
J gene: TRBJ1-5

CDR3 DNA: TGTGCCAGCTCTCCCGGGACAGGGGGCGTCGAGCAGTACTTC
CDR3 protein: CASSPGTGGVEQYF
clone size: once
D gene: TRBD1
V gene: TRBV18
J gene: TRBJ2-7

CDR3 DNA: TGTGCCAGCAGTTTTAGACAGGGTGGCTACACCTTC
CDR3 protein: CASSFRQGGYTF
clone size: .
D gene: TRBD1
V gene: TRBV12-3/TRBV12-4
J gene: TRBJ1-2

CDR3 DNA: TGTGCCAGCAGCTTCTCGGGATTTACAAATACAGATACGCAGTATTTT
CDR3 protein: CASSFSGFTNTDTQYF
clone size: .
D gene: .
V gene: TRBV7-2
J gene: TRBJ2-3

CDR3 DNA: TGTGCCAGCAGTTTAGGACAGGGGGCTCTGCCCCAGCATTTT
CDR3 protein: CASSLGQGALPQHF
clone size: .
D gene: TRBD1
V gene: TRBV28
J gene: TRBJ1-5

CDR3 DNA: TGTGCCAGCAGCTTAGCTAGTACAGTAGCGCGACGTCACAATGAGCAGTTCTTC
CDR3 protein: CASSLASTVARRHNEQFF
clone size: .
D gene: .
V gene: TRBV7-9
J gene: TRBJ2-1

CDR3 DNA: TGTGCCAGCAGCCGTCAATACGAGCAGTACTTC
CDR3 protein: CASSRQYEQYF
clone size: .
D gene: .
V gene: TRBV3-1/TRBV3-2
J gene: TRBJ2-7

CDR3 DNA: TGTGCCAGTCGAGGGACAGGGGTTGAAGAGCAGTACTTC
CDR3 protein: CASRGTGVEEQYF
clone size: .
D gene: TRBD1
V gene: TRBV19
J gene: TRBJ2-7

CDR3 DNA: TGCGCCAGCAGGGAAGGAGGAAGGTCCAATGAGCAGTTCTTC
CDR3 protein: CASREGGRSNEQFF
clone size: .
D gene: .
V gene: TRBV5-1
J gene: TRBJ2-1

CDR3 DNA: TGTGCCAGCAGTTATAACCTTTATGAGGGAAAGGATGGCTACACCTTC
CDR3 protein: CASSYNLYEGKDGYTF
clone size: .
D gene: .
V gene: TRBV6-5
J gene: TRBJ1-2

CDR3 DNA: TGTGCCAGCACGGTCTATAGCAATCAGCCCCAGCATTTT
CDR3 protein: CASTVYSNQPQHF
clone size: .
D gene: .
V gene: TRBV28
J gene: TRBJ1-5

CDR3 DNA: TGCGCCAGCAGCCCCGCTAGCGGGGGGGCGCGAGAGACCCAGTACTTC
CDR3 protein: CASSPASGGARETQYF
clone size: .
D gene: TRBD2
V gene: TRBV5-1
J gene: TRBJ2-5

CDR3 DNA: TGCGCCAGCAGCGGGGAAACAGCACCCAATGAGCAGTTCTTC
CDR3 protein: CASSGETAPNEQFF
clone size: .
D gene: .
V gene: TRBV10-1
J gene: TRBJ2-1

CDR3 DNA: TGTGCCAGCAGTTTCCGGGACAGGGGGCGGATGGACTATGGCTACACCTTC
CDR3 protein: CASSFRDRGRMDYGYTF
clone size: .
D gene: TRBD1
V gene: TRBV28
J gene: TRBJ1-2

CDR3 DNA: TGTGCCAGCAGCTCCCCAGACAGTGCTGGCTACACCTTC
CDR3 protein: CASSSPDSAGYTF
clone size: .
D gene: .
V gene: TRBV5-4
J gene: TRBJ1-2

CDR3 DNA: TGTGCCGCCGGGACAGGGAATCAGCCCCAGCATTTT
CDR3 protein: CAAGTGNQPQHF
clone size: .
D gene: TRBD1
V gene: TRBV24-1
J gene: TRBJ1-5

CDR3 DNA: TGTGCCAGCAGTTCACGACAGGGCAGGGGGGCACAGGAAAAACTGTTTTTT
CDR3 protein: CASSSRQGRGAQEKLFF
clone size: .
D gene: TRBD1
V gene: TRBV28
J gene: TRBJ1-4

CDR3 DNA: TGTGCCAGCAGTTTAGGTCAGGACTATGAAGCTTTCTTT
CDR3 protein: CASSLGQDYEAFF
clone size: .
D gene: .
V gene: TRBV12-3/TRBV12-4
J gene: TRBJ1-1

CDR3 DNA: TGCGCCAGCAGCTTGGACGGCACCGGGGAGCTGTTTTTT
CDR3 protein: CASSLDGTGELFF
clone size: .
D gene: .
V gene: TRBV5-1
J gene: TRBJ2-2

CDR3 DNA: TGCAGTGCGACAGGCGGCGGCACTGAAGCTTTCTTT
CDR3 protein: CSATGGGTEAFF
clone size: .
D gene: .
V gene: TRBV29-1
J gene: TRBJ1-1

CDR3 DNA: TGTGCCAGCTCACCGGGCAGGGGCCTACTAGGCTACACCTTC
CDR3 protein: CASSPGRGLLGYTF
clone size: .
D gene: .
V gene: TRBV18
J gene: TRBJ1-2

CDR3 DNA: TGTGCCAGCAGTTTAACGGGGAACGAGCAGTACTTC
CDR3 protein: CASSLTGNEQYF
clone size: once
D gene: .
V gene: TRBV27
J gene: TRBJ2-7

CDR3 DNA: TGTGCCAGCAGCCATAGGGGAGATCTAGCGGCGGGCCCTGTAAACAATGAGCAGTTCTTC
CDR3 protein: CASSHRGDLAAGPVNNEQFF
clone size: .
D gene: TRBD2
V gene: TRBV3-1/TRBV3-2
J gene: TRBJ2-1

CDR3 DNA: TGTGCCAGCAACCGGGGGGGGAATTACAATGAGCAGTTCTTC
CDR3 protein: CASNRGGNYNEQFF
clone size: .
D gene: TRBD2
V gene: TRBV7-2
J gene: TRBJ2-1

CDR3 DNA: TGTGCCAGCAGTCGAGGGTGGGTAACTGAAGCTTTCTTT
CDR3 protein: CASSRGWVTEAFF
clone size: .
D gene: .
V gene: TRBV6-5
J gene: TRBJ1-1

CDR3 DNA: TGTGCCAGCACCTCCGGGACAGGGAATGGCTACACCTTC
CDR3 protein: CASTSGTGNGYTF
clone size: .
D gene: TRBD1
V gene: TRBV12-3/TRBV12-4
J gene: TRBJ1-2

CDR3 DNA: TGTGCCAGCAGTGAGGAGACTGAAAAACTGTTTTTT
CDR3 protein: CASSEETEKLFF
clone size: .
D gene: .
V gene: TRBV2
J gene: TRBJ1-4

CDR3 DNA: TGCGCCAGCAGCTTGGTTTTACAGGGAATATCTGGAAACACCATATATTTT
CDR3 protein: CASSLVLQGISGNTIYF
clone size: .
D gene: .
V gene: TRBV5-1
J gene: TRBJ1-3

CDR3 DNA: TGCGCCAGCAGCAGCAGGGGCACAGATACGCAGTATTTT
CDR3 protein: CASSSRGTDTQYF
clone size: .
D gene: .
V gene: TRBV5-1
J gene: TRBJ2-3

CDR3 DNA: TGTGCCAGCAGCCAAGATGGAGTCACAGATACGCAGTATTTT
CDR3 protein: CASSQDGVTDTQYF
clone size: .
D gene: .
V gene: TRBV3-1/TRBV3-2
J gene: TRBJ2-3

CDR3 DNA: TGTGCCAGCAGCTTAGGGACTAGCAGGGAGACCCAGTACTTC
CDR3 protein: CASSLGTSRETQYF
clone size: .
D gene: TRBD2
V gene: TRBV7-8
J gene: TRBJ2-5

CDR3 DNA: TGTGCCAGCCCCCGTGAAGGACTTGTCACAGATACGCAGTATTTT
CDR3 protein: CASPREGLVTDTQYF
clone size: .
D gene: .
V gene: TRBV21-1
J gene: TRBJ2-3

CDR3 DNA: TGTGCCACCAGTGATACGGGACAGGGGACCTATGGCTACACCTTC
CDR3 protein: CATSDTGQGTYGYTF
clone size: .
D gene: TRBD1
V gene: TRBV24-1
J gene: TRBJ1-2

CDR3 DNA: TGTGCCAGCTCCGGGACCGGGAGCAGCGGGGAGCTGTTTTTT
CDR3 protein: CASSGTGSSGELFF
clone size: .
D gene: .
V gene: TRBV2
J gene: TRBJ2-2

CDR3 DNA: TGTGCCAGCAAAGGAGGGGCATCGGCTAGCACAGATACGCAGTATTTT
CDR3 protein: CASKGGASASTDTQYF
clone size: .
D gene: .
V gene: TRBV9
J gene: TRBJ2-3

CDR3 DNA: TGCGCCAGCAGCCCGACTAGCGGGGGGGCAAGTGAGCAGTTCTTC
CDR3 protein: CASSPTSGGASEQFF
clone size: .
D gene: TRBD2
V gene: TRBV4-3
J gene: TRBJ2-1

CDR3 DNA: TGTGCCAGCAGACGTAGCGGGAGCAACTACGAGCAGTACTTC
CDR3 protein: CASRRSGSNYEQYF
clone size: .
D gene: TRBD2
V gene: TRBV5-6
J gene: TRBJ2-7

CDR3 DNA: TGCGCCAGCAGCTTGGTTGAGTCGGCAGATACGCAGTATTTT
CDR3 protein: CASSLVESADTQYF
clone size: .
D gene: .
V gene: TRBV5-1
J gene: TRBJ2-3

CDR3 DNA: TGTGCCAGCAGCCGGGACAGGGGGAACGAGCAGTACTTC
CDR3 protein: CASSRDRGNEQYF
clone size: few
D gene: TRBD1
V gene: TRBV5-4
J gene: TRBJ2-7